Following are 32 T cell receptor beta chains from one sample sequenced in a study of shared clonotypes between healthy human individuals. Profiling relied on immunoSEQ multiplex PCR, and the TCRdb table lists in-frame clones only, not all of them. The sample contains around 2.1 million clones, 93% of which appear only once. In the naive CD8 group, cells lacked CD45RO and were positively selected for CCR7, so terminally differentiated effector memory CD45RA+ cells were left out. The sequenced sample consisted of naive CD8+ T cells from PBMCs. All receptors derive from a man in his late teens or twenties in good health. Some clones in this sample may be carry-over from other donors' samples.

The CDR3 region is CASSLGGTGLFGYTF. The CDR3 nucleotides are TGTGCCAGCAGCTTAGGTGGGACAGGGCTCTTCGGCTACACCTTC. This chain links TRBV11-2 with TRBJ1-2, with 9 bases aligning to TRBD1. Looked up from germline, CDR1 is SGHAT and CDR2 is FQNNGV. The V segment lost 1 base and the J segment 8 bases; nucleotides outside the gene matches: 8. The CDR3 loop spans 15 amino acids. Full variable domain (outside the CDR3, taken from reference TRBV11-2 and TRBJ1-2): EAGVAQSPRYKIIEKRQSVAFWCNPISGHATLYWYQQILGQGPKLLIQFQNNGVVDDSQLPKDRFSAERLKGVDSTLKIQPAKLEDSAVYLCASSLGGTGLFGYTFGSGTRLTVV.

The chain combines TRBV9 with TRBJ2-1; 8 bases are a match to TRBD1. This CDR3 contains 12 residues. The junction had 4 bases not matched to a gene; V was cut back by 4 bases and J by 10 bases. Germline-derived CDR1 and CDR2 are SGDLS and YYNGEE. The CDR3 region is CASSRRDREQFF. CDR3 bases: TGTGCCAGCAGCAGACGGGACAGGGAGCAGTTCTTC.

The CDR3 sequence: CASSLVVETYEQYF. The CDR3 nucleotides are TGCGCCAGCAGCTTGGTTGTGGAAACCTACGAGCAGTACTTC. V is TRBV5-1 and J is TRBJ2-7; D not resolved. Germline V gene data show CDR1 as SGHRS and CDR2 as YFSETQ. This CDR3 has 14 amino acids. V shed 0 bases and J shed 2 bases, with 9 bases lying between them.

About this clone itself: The sample has other DNA sequences that encode this CDR3 too. The chain has TRBV28 and TRBJ2-2, with 9 bases that match TRBD1. Germline V lookup: CDR1 MDHEN, CDR2 SYDVKM. Trimming removed 2 bases from V and 4 bases from J; junction bases left unmatched: 5. The CDR3 is 16 amino acids. The CDR3 protein is CASSLGGQGITGELFF. The CDR3 nucleotides read TGTGCCAGCAGTTTAGGGGGACAGGGTATCACCGGGGAGCTGTTTTTT.

The rearrangement joins TRBV27 to TRBJ2-7, with D possibly TRBD1 on 6 matching bases. The V and J ends lost 5 bases and 2 bases respectively, with 25 bases between them. Germline CDR1 is MNHEY and CDR2 is SMNVEV (reference sequence). CDR3 length: 18 amino acids. This CDR3 reads CASSPATGTRIHTYEQYF. The DNA of the CDR3 is TGTGCCAGCAGTCCCGCCACAGGGACCCGGATTCATACCTACGAGCAGTACTTC.

The V and J genes are TRBV13 and TRBJ2-2; 7 bases line up with TRBD1. Germline V gene sequence: CDR1 PRHDT, CDR2 FYEKMQ (reference sequence). CDR3 length: 18 amino acids. The ends lost 6 bases at V and 6 bases at J; junction bases unmatched: 19. The CDR3 spells CASSIMGGPGQIPGELFF. CDR3 nucleotide sequence: TGTGCCAGCAGTATTATGGGTGGACCGGGACAGATCCCCGGGGAGCTGTTTTTT.

The rearrangement links TRBV10-2 to TRBJ1-2; 12 bases are a match to TRBD1. CDR1 is WSHSY, CDR2 SAAADI, per germline. The CDR3 contains 16 residues. The ends lost 2 bases at V and 5 bases at J; junction bases unmatched: 6. CDR3 amino acids: CASSERDRGLGYGYTF. The CDR3 DNA reads TGCGCCAGCAGTGAGAGGGACAGGGGGCTGGGGTATGGCTACACCTTC.

This chain connects TRBV7-9 to TRBJ2-7; 7 bases agree with TRBD1. This CDR3 comprises 19 residues. Per the germline V gene, CDR1 is SEHNR and CDR2 is FQNEAQ (reference sequence). V lost 1 base to trimming and J lost 2 bases; unmatched junction nucleotides: 17. The DNA for the CDR3 is TGTGCCAGCAGCTTAGGCCCGGGACAGAGAAGAAACATTACCTACGAGCAGTACTTC. Translated: CASSLGPGQRRNITYEQYF.

The chain recombines TRBV13 with TRBJ2-7; D gene ambiguous. Trimming shortened V by 5 bases and J by 1 base, and 9 bases separated the two germline ends. Germline values: CDR1 PRHDT, CDR2 FYEKMQ (reference sequence). The length of the CDR3 is 13 residues. CDR3 bases: TGTGCCAGCAGCCCCGTCCTGTCCTACGAGCAGTACTTC. Encoded protein: CASSPVLSYEQYF.

The J gene is TRBJ1-3, the V gene TRBV4-3; D gene uncertain. This CDR3 is built from 17 residues. CDR1 is LGHNA, CDR2 YSLEER, per germline. Trimming pared 4 bases from V and 1 base from J, leaving 17 bases between. CDR3 region: CASSPSGKFYSGNTIYF. The CDR3, as DNA: TGCGCCAGCAGCCCCTCTGGGAAATTCTATTCTGGAAACACCATATATTTT.

As for this clone: This sample includes further DNA sequences coding for the same CDR3. The genes are TRBV30 and TRBJ2-1; a possible D gene is TRBD1 (6 bases). In germline, CDR1 is GTSNPN, CDR2 SVGIG (reference sequence). V was shortened by 0 bases and J by 4 bases, with 13 bases between the two germline ends. The CDR3 is 15 amino acids. CDR3 in amino acids: CAWSVLAGAYNEQFF. The CDR3 DNA reads TGTGCCTGGAGTGTACTGGCAGGGGCGTACAATGAGCAGTTCTTC.

The rearrangement links TRBV9 to TRBJ2-5; 12 bases are a match to TRBD1. The CDR3 is 15 amino acids. Germline assignment: CDR1 SGDLS and CDR2 YYNGEE. J gave up 5 bases and V 3 bases, and 5 bases lay outside the gene matches. CDR3 bases: TGTGCCAGCAGCGCCCGGGACAGGGGGCAGGAGACCCAGTACTTC. It specifies CASSARDRGQETQYF.

This chain uses TRBV21-1 with TRBJ2-3; the table's TRBD1 call for D was not verified on the DNA. TRBV21-1 represents a pseudogene. The CDR3 length is 20 residues. The CDR3 here is CASSSASGTGVFQGTDTQYF. CDR3 nucleotides: TGTGCCAGCAGCTCCGCCTCCGGGACAGGGGTGTTCCAAGGCACAGATACGCAGTATTTT.

J is TRBJ1-2 and V is TRBV7-9, with D uncertain. V was trimmed by 0 bases and J by 4 bases, leaving 15 bases between them. The CDR3 extends over 16 amino acids. CDR1 and CDR2 from the germline V gene are SEHNR and FQNEAQ (reference sequence). The CDR3 DNA follows: TGTGCCAGCAGCTTAGCGTCGGATCCCAGGAGCTATGGCTACACCTTC. Translating it yields CASSLASDPRSYGYTF.

This chain connects TRBV7-9 to TRBJ2-1, with 10 bases lining up with TRBD2. Germline V gives CDR1 SEHNR, CDR2 FQNEAQ (reference sequence). This CDR3 region has 16 residues. With V trimmed by 5 bases and J by 8 bases, 12 bases remained unmatched. This CDR3 is CASSHLGGLAMDEQFF. The CDR3 DNA is TGTGCCAGCAGCCACCTTGGGGGACTAGCGATGGATGAGCAGTTCTTC.

Only one count was recorded for this clone. This same CDR3 is encoded by further DNA sequences in the sample. V gene TRBV29-1 combines with J gene TRBJ2-3; 11 nucleotides align to TRBD2. Germline assignment: CDR1 SQVTM and CDR2 ANQGSEA. The CDR3 runs to 14 residues. V lost 4 bases to trimming and J lost 2 bases; unmatched junction nucleotides: 2. DNA of the CDR3: TGCAGCGTTGGACTAGCGGGATACACAGATACGCAGTATTTT. This gives the protein CSVGLAGYTDTQYF.

The chain has TRBV19 and TRBJ1-1, with D maybe TRBD1 (6 bases). The length of the CDR3 is 17 residues. Germline V gene lookup returns CDR1 LNHDA and CDR2 SQIVND (reference sequence). Trimming cost V 0 bases and J 4 bases, with 18 bases left between them. The DNA for the CDR3 is TGTGCCAGTAGTATAGACCTCCTAAAGGGGGGATCCACTGAAGCTTTCTTT. Protein: CASSIDLLKGGSTEAFF.

The chain carries TRBV16 and TRBJ1-5; TRBD1 aligns across 7 bases. The V gene end was trimmed by 4 bases and the J gene end by 2 bases; junction bases not matched to a gene: 8. Germline V gene data show CDR1 as KGHSY and CDR2 as FQNENV. The CDR3 sequence is 16 residues long. CDR3 residues: CASSPYRDSRNQPQHF. DNA of the CDR3: TGTGCCAGCAGCCCATACCGGGACAGTCGCAATCAGCCCCAGCATTTT.

The CDR3 is CAISPGTPNTGELFF. DNA of the CDR3: TGTGCCATCAGCCCGGGAACCCCAAACACCGGGGAGCTGTTTTTT. The chain combines TRBV10-3 with TRBJ2-2; D possibly corresponds to TRBD2 (5 bases). The germline V gene encodes CDR1 ENHRY and CDR2 SYGVKD. V was shortened by 6 bases and J by 2 bases, with 13 bases between the two germline ends. The CDR3 is made up of 15 amino acids.

The chain combines TRBV9 with TRBJ2-7, with TRBD2 matching 10 bases. This CDR3 contains 16 residues. V shed 4 bases and J 2 bases; nucleotides not matched to a gene: 9. In germline, CDR1 is SGDLS, CDR2 YYNGEE. The CDR3 DNA reads TGTGCCAGCAGCCCAAGCCCCGGGACTAGCGCCTACGAGCAGTACTTC. As protein: CASSPSPGTSAYEQYF. Looking up the rest from reference TRBV9 and TRBJ2-7 gives the full variable domain: DSGVTQTPKHLITATGQRVTLRCSPRSGDLSVYWYQQSLDQGLQFLIQYYNGEERAKGNILERFSAQQFPDLHSELNLSSLELGDSALYFCASSPSPGTSAYEQYFGPGTRLTVT.

The table lists this clone with a few counts. The chain combines TRBV6-5 with TRBJ1-5; 7 bases fit TRBD1. V shed 0 bases and J 2 bases; nucleotides not matched to a gene: 1. Germline V gene data show CDR1 as MNHEY and CDR2 as SVGAGI. This CDR3 spans 15 amino acids. The CDR3 is CASSYSGTGNQPQHF. CDR3 bases: TGTGCCAGCAGTTACTCGGGGACAGGCAATCAGCCCCAGCATTTT.

The rearrangement links TRBV28 to TRBJ1-4; D is ambiguous. The CDR3 runs 16 residues. From germline, CDR1 is MDHEN and CDR2 SYDVKM. V was clipped by 5 bases and J by 0 bases, with 13 bases between them. In DNA, the CDR3 is TGTGCCAGCAGTAGTACCCTCATTGCAACTAATGAAAAACTGTTTTTT. Protein: CASSSTLIATNEKLFF.

This clone was observed once. J is TRBJ2-1 and V is TRBV28; 7 bases match TRBD2. From germline, CDR1 is MDHEN and CDR2 SYDVKM. V shed 6 bases, J shed 7 bases, and the junction held 6 bases outside the gene matches. The CDR3 contains 13 residues. The CDR3 DNA is TGTGCCAGCAGCTCGGGAGGTCGGAATGAGCAGTTCTTC. It yields the protein CASSSGGRNEQFF.

The chain recombines TRBV4-1 with TRBJ2-3, with TRBD2 matching over 13 bases. V shed 4 bases and J 0 bases; nucleotides not matched to a gene: 10. Germline CDR1 is MGHRA and CDR2 is YSYEKL. This CDR3 comprises 19 residues. CDR3 amino acids: CASSRSAGLAGPSTDTQYF. The CDR3 DNA reads as TGCGCCAGCAGCCGGAGTGCGGGACTAGCGGGACCTAGCACAGATACGCAGTATTTT.

J is TRBJ1-1 and V is TRBV28; 8 bases fit TRBD1. The CDR3 covers 15 residues. Per the germline V gene, CDR1 is MDHEN and CDR2 is SYDVKM. With 5 bases clipped from V and 5 bases from J, the junction kept 10 bases outside the gene matches. CDR3 sequence: CASSRAGGGWTEAFF. CDR3 sequence (DNA): TGTGCCAGCAGTAGAGCAGGGGGCGGATGGACTGAAGCTTTCTTT. Based on the CDR3 plus reference TRBV28 and TRBJ1-1, the full variable domain is DVKVTQSSRYLVKRTGEKVFLECVQDMDHENMFWYRQDPGLGLRLIYFSYDVKMKEKGDIPEGYSVSREKKERFSLILESASTNQTSMYLCASSRAGGGWTEAFFGQGTRLTVV.

In its sample, this clone was seen a few times. This sequence joins TRBV7-2 and TRBJ1-1, with a weak D call TRBD1 (5 bases). In germline, CDR1 is SGHTA, CDR2 FQGNSA. This CDR3 comprises 14 residues. Trimming took 4 bases from V and 1 from J, leaving 10 bases between them. The CDR3 loop is CASSSVDRNTEAFF. The CDR3 nucleotides read TGTGCCAGCAGCTCCGTAGACAGGAACACTGAAGCTTTCTTT.

With respect to this clone: Other nucleotide sequences in the sample specify the same CDR3. The chain joins TRBV7-9 to TRBJ2-3; D uncertain. Germline CDR1 SEHNR, CDR2 FQNEAQ (reference sequence). CDR3 length: 14 residues. Trimming shortened V by 5 bases and J by 0 bases, and 9 bases separated the two germline ends. For the CDR3, the DNA is TGTGCCAGCAGCCCCGCCCTAAGCACAGATACGCAGTATTTT. Its protein product is CASSPALSTDTQYF.

A remark on this clone: This sample includes further DNA sequences coding for the same CDR3. V usage is TRBV13 and J usage is TRBJ1-3, with D perhaps matching TRBD1 (5 bases). V lost 1 base and J 1 base, leaving 5 bases between the germline ends. The V gene's germline CDR1 is PRHDT and CDR2 FYEKMQ (reference sequence). The CDR3 runs 14 residues. DNA of the CDR3: TGTGCCAGCAGCTTAGCAGGGTCTGGAAACACCATATATTTT. This encodes CASSLAGSGNTIYF.

This clone was seen just once. The chain joins TRBV5-5 to TRBJ2-7, with D hard to call. V lost 1 base, J lost 4 bases, and 9 bases lay in between. Germline values: CDR1 SGHKS, CDR2 YYEKEE (reference sequence). The CDR3 consists of 13 residues. The CDR3 DNA reads TGTGCCAGCAGCTTGACGTCATTGTACGAGCAGTACTTC. It encodes CASSLTSLYEQYF.

This clone was picked up one time. The rearrangement uses TRBV28 and TRBJ1-4; D remains ambiguous. Germline assignment: CDR1 MDHEN and CDR2 SYDVKM. CDR3 length: 16 residues. V gave up 5 bases and J gave up 5 bases, with 18 bases separating them. CDR3 in DNA: TGTGCCAGCAGTGGGGAAGGCGAGGGAATGAATGAAAAACTGTTTTTT. It specifies CASSGEGEGMNEKLFF.

The chain combines TRBV7-2 with TRBJ2-7; 7 bases match TRBD1. The trim removed 5 bases at V and 3 bases at J, leaving 10 bases unmatched. CDR1 is SGHTA, CDR2 FQGNSA, per germline. This CDR3 has 15 amino acids. The CDR3 DNA is TGTGCCAGCAGCCCCCGGGACAGCAGCCACTACGAGCAGTACTTC. Amino acid sequence: CASSPRDSSHYEQYF.

This chain connects TRBV4-1 to TRBJ2-1, with 7 bases fitting TRBD2. Unmatched junction bases numbered 18, after V lost 3 bases and J lost 7 bases. Per the germline V gene, CDR1 is MGHRA and CDR2 is YSYEKL. The CDR3 runs 18 residues. The CDR3: CASSQDSFSSGVWNEQFF. In DNA, the CDR3 is TGCGCCAGCAGCCAGGACTCCTTTTCTAGCGGAGTTTGGAATGAGCAGTTCTTC.